The 8 T cell receptor beta chains below were found in one sample sequenced in a study of a mutant IDH1 vaccine in newly diagnosed glioma. The time point was: week 11, during vaccination. The vaccine gave 300 ug of a 20-mer mutant IDH1 peptide subcutaneously per dose. No antigen has been identified for these receptors. Only in-frame clones appear in the TCRdb table, and some are missing; sequencing was by immunoSEQ multiplex PCR. The sample lists about 64,000 clones; around 84% were seen once. Sequencing used PBMCs, obtained from a glioma patient whose treatment included an IDH1 peptide vaccine. These receptors all stem from a woman in her forties or fifties with glioma.

The V and J genes are TRBV13 and TRBJ2-5; 10 nucleotides line up with TRBD1. V trimming: 5 bases; J trimming: 3 bases; junction bases outside the gene matches: 0. This CDR3 is built from 13 residues. Germline CDR1 PRHDT, CDR2 FYEKMQ (reference sequence). CDR3 region: CASSGTGEETQYF. In nucleotides, the CDR3 is TGTGCCAGCAGCGGGACAGGGGAAGAGACCCAGTACTTC.

CDR3 nucleotides: TGTGCCAGTAGTATCCGAGTTGGGGCTAGCAATCAGCCCCAGCATTTT. Amino acid sequence: CASSIRVGASNQPQHF. This chain uses TRBV19 with TRBJ1-5; tentative D call: TRBD1 (5 bases). V dropped 3 bases and J dropped 0 bases, with 12 bases sitting between them. Germline CDR1 reads LNHDA; CDR2 reads SQIVND (reference sequence). CDR3 length: 16 residues.

The chain is built from TRBV9 and TRBJ1-5; tentative D call: TRBD1 (6 bases). The germline V gene has CDR1 SGDLS and CDR2 YYNGEE. Trimming pared 0 bases from V and 6 bases from J, leaving 10 bases between. The CDR3 is 14 amino acids. The CDR3 sequence is CASSVEGGRQPQHF. CDR3 nucleotides: TGTGCCAGCAGCGTAGAGGGGGGGCGTCAGCCCCAGCATTTT.

The rearrangement uses TRBV7-2 and TRBJ1-2; the D gene is possibly TRBD1 (5 bases). V dropped 1 base and J dropped 2 bases, with 14 bases sitting between them. There are 16 residues in the CDR3. Looked up from germline, CDR1 is SGHTA and CDR2 is FQGNSA. The CDR3 sequence: CASSLGQTTVNYGYTF. DNA for the CDR3: TGTGCCAGCAGCTTAGGTCAAACGACAGTGAACTATGGCTACACCTTC. Variable domain in full (rest from reference TRBV7-2 and TRBJ1-2): GAGVSQSPSNKVTEKGKDVELRCDPISGHTALYWYRQSLGQGLEFLIYFQGNSAPDKSGLPSDRFSAERTGGSVSTLTIQRTQQEDSAVYLCASSLGQTTVNYGYTFGSGTRLTVV.

The CDR3 DNA is TGTGCCAGCTCACCGCGACCCGGGACCCGTAGTGAGCCCCTCCACTTT. Its protein is CASSPRPGTRSEPLHF. The chain employs TRBV18 and TRBJ1-6; a possible D gene is TRBD1 (5 bases). Germline-derived CDR1 and CDR2 are KGHSH and LQKENI. The ends were cut back, 3 bases at V and 13 bases at J, with 22 bases in the middle. The CDR3 has 16 residues.

V usage is TRBV9 and J usage is TRBJ1-1; D uncertain. The germline V gene encodes CDR1 SGDLS and CDR2 YYNGEE. V was clipped by 0 bases and J by 2 bases, with 11 bases between them. The CDR3 totals 15 residues. The CDR3, as DNA: TGTGCCAGCAGCGTAGTGCCCGAGGCCAACACTGAAGCTTTCTTT. Translated: CASSVVPEANTEAFF.

V and J are TRBV5-1 and TRBJ2-1; TRBD1 matches at 9 bases. Trimming took 0 bases from V and 7 from J; bases not matched to a gene: 5. The CDR3 runs 15 residues. Germline loops: CDR1 SGHRS, CDR2 YFSETQ. The CDR3, as DNA: TGCGCCAGCAGCTTGGGGGACAGGGCATGGAATGAGCAGTTCTTC. Protein: CASSLGDRAWNEQFF.

The chain carries TRBV10-2 and TRBJ1-1; 10 bases are a match to TRBD1. The germline V gene has CDR1 WSHSY and CDR2 SAAADI. The CDR3 loop spans 14 amino acids. V lost 10 bases and J lost 5; bases outside the gene matches: 10. The CDR3 region is CATGGDRGRTEAFF. The CDR3, as DNA: TGCGCCACTGGGGGGGACAGGGGTCGAACTGAAGCTTTCTTT.